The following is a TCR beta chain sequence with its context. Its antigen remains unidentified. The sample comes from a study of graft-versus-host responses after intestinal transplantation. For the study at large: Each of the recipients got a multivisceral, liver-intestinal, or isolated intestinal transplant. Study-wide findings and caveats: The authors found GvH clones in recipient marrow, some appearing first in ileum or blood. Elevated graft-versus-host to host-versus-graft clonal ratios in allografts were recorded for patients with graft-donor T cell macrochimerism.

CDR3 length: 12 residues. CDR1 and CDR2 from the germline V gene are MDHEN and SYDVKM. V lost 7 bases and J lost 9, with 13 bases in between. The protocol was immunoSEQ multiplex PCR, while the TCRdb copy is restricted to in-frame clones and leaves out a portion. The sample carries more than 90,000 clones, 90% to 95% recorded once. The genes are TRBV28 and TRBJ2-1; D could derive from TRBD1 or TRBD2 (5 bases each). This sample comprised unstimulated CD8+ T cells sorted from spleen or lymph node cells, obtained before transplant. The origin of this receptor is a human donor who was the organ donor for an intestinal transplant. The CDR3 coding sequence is TGTGCCAGCACCCCCGGGGCAGGTGAGCAGTTCTTC. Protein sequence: CASTPGAGEQFF.